The rows below give T cell receptor beta chains drawn from one sample of a study of early T cells in non-severe SARS-CoV-2 infection. MiXCR was run by TCRdb on the 5' RACE reads, yielding one entry per CDR3 protein. Seen here are tens of thousands of distinct CDR3 sequences, roughly an eighth observed once, and the top ten hold roughly 2.5%. The input for sequencing was whole blood, taken at baseline. These receptors originate from an adult who was a healthcare worker with PCR-confirmed SARS-CoV-2 infection or an uninfected control (not recorded which). CDR3s include the opening cysteine and the closing phenylalanine or tryptophan. Each record gives: J gene, V gene, clone size, D gene, CDR3 DNA, CDR3 protein. The D gene is left open where the match is weak. Expanded clones are given a class, and other clones once, few, many or no size at all.

>TRBJ2-3|TRBV28|many|TRBD1
TGTGCCAGCAGTTTAGTAGGAGGGACAGGGGTCCCAGATACGCAGTATTTT
CASSLVGGTGVPDTQYF
>TRBJ1-2|TRBV24-1|many|.
TGTGCCGGAAACTCCGGGGGGCGAAACTATGGCTACACCTTC
CAGNSGGRNYGYTF
>TRBJ2-7|TRBV7-9|.|TRBD1
TGTGCCAGCAGCCTGTGGGGGGACAGGGTTAACGAGCAGTACTTC
CASSLWGDRVNEQYF
>TRBJ2-1|TRBV20-1|.|.
TGCAGTGCCAGGGAACAGGGCTCCTACAATGAGCAGTTCTTC
CSAREQGSYNEQFF
>TRBJ1-3|TRBV9|.|.
TGTGCCAGCAGCGTAGTGGGTCTTTCGGGGGGGACTGGAAACACCATATATTTT
CASSVVGLSGGTGNTIYF
>TRBJ2-3|TRBV9|few|.
TGTGCCAGCAGCGCATCGCCTGGGGCAACAGATACGCAGTATTTT
CASSASPGATDTQYF
>TRBJ1-6|TRBV7-9|.|TRBD1
TGTGCCAGCAGCACGGACAGGGGGTATAATTCACCCCTCCACTTT
CASSTDRGYNSPLHF
>TRBJ2-1|TRBV4-1|.|.
TGCGCCACCAGGGCTTACAATGAGCAGTTCTTC
CATRAYNEQFF
>TRBJ1-5|TRBV6-6|many|.
TGTGCCAGCAGCGCAAACTTGGAGCAGCCCCAGCATTTT
CASSANLEQPQHF
>TRBJ1-4|TRBV20-1|.|.
TGCAGTGCTAGAGTAGAGGGGTTTGTTTTT
CSARVEGFVF
>TRBJ1-1|TRBV7-8|many|.
TGTGCCAGCAGCTTAGCCGGGGGACACACTGAAGCTTTCTTT
CASSLAGGHTEAFF
>TRBJ2-1|TRBV28|once|TRBD2
TGTGTCAGCAGCAATCCGGGACTAGCGGGGGGAGGCTCCTTCTTC
CVSSNPGLAGGGSFF
>TRBJ2-7|TRBV7-2|.|.
TGTGCCAGCAGCTTAGCCCGAATAGCGAGTTTTAACGAGCAGTACTTC
CASSLARIASFNEQYF
>TRBJ1-4|TRBV12-3/TRBV12-4|.|TRBD1
TGTGCCAGCAAGCCGGGACAGGGGTTTGGGACTAATGAAAAACTGTTTTTT
CASKPGQGFGTNEKLFF
>TRBJ1-4|TRBV20-1|.|.
TGCAGTGCTAGATCTACGGTGGATGAAAAACTGTTTTTT
CSARSTVDEKLFF
>TRBJ2-1|TRBV12-3/TRBV12-4|.|TRBD1
TGTGCCAGCAGTTTAAGGGGGCTGCACAATGAGCAGTTCTTC
CASSLRGLHNEQFF
>TRBJ2-3|TRBV4-1|.|.
TGCGCCAGCAGCCAGGGCCCCGGGACAGATACGCAGTATTTT
CASSQGPGTDTQYF